The source of this T cell receptor beta chain is a study of blood T cell repertoires in COVID-19. In the study overall: COVID-19 samples from acute and convalescent phases originated in the United States, Italy and Spain. Sources were T cells, B-cell-depleted T cells, or PBMCs; the material itself was cDNA or gDNA.

As originally analysed: Reference gene primer amplification gave estimated nucleated cell counts. Generated by immunoSEQ multiplex PCR, the TCRdb table keeps only in-frame clones and is missing some. V and J calls and clone size are given by that table; D and trimming were obtained from the DNA. The data contain a few hundred thousand clones, 89% of them seen just once; the ten biggest clones take up about 6.8%. Germline CDR1 SEHNR, CDR2 FQNEAQ (reference sequence). Trimming took off 5 bases at V and 0 bases at J, with 16 bases between the two ends. This CDR3 is built from 16 residues. The material sequenced was peripheral blood. V and J are TRBV7-9 and TRBJ2-5; D is perhaps TRBD2 (7 bases). The source is a man younger than 35 who had recovered from COVID-19. CDR3 protein: CASSPRAGADQETQYF. In DNA form, the CDR3 reads TGTGCCAGCAGCCCCCGGGCGGGGGCCGACCAAGAGACCCAGTACTTC.